A single sample gave rise to the 27 T cell receptor beta chains below, sequenced in a study of T-cell memory formation after mild COVID-19. TCRdb re-called the 5' RACE reads through MiXCR, storing one row per CDR3 protein. The sample holds 470,000 or so distinct CDR3 sequences, around 18% seen once. The sample consisted of PBMCs or a T cell subset sorted from them (not recorded which). Every receptor here comes from an adult woman who had mild COVID-19 (a few samples of this study predate the infection). Cell type and time point are not known.

Many counts were recorded for this clonotype. The J gene is TRBJ2-1, the V gene TRBV6-2 or TRBV6-3; 7 bases map to TRBD2. Germline assignment: CDR1 MNHEY and CDR2 SVGEGT. CDR3 length: 14 amino acids. The J segment lost 3 bases and the V segment lost 2 bases, leaving 1 base of the junction unmatched. CDR3 region: CASSYGLDYNEQFF. For the CDR3, the DNA is TGTGCCAGCAGTTACGGACTAGACTACAATGAGCAGTTCTTC.

This chain joins TRBV7-9 and TRBJ2-7, with D tentatively TRBD2 (6 bases). Germline V CDR1 and CDR2: SEHNR, FQNEAQ (reference sequence). This CDR3 is 16 amino acids long. V was cut by 5 bases and J by 6 bases, with 23 bases left in between. CDR3 sequence reads: CASSAPGTAVGGEQYF. CDR3 DNA: TGTGCCAGCAGCGCTCCCGGGACTGCGGTGGGGGGCGAGCAGTACTTC.

In this sample, this clonotype turned up many times. The rearrangement joins TRBV12-3 or TRBV12-4 to TRBJ2-3; 12 positions match TRBD2. V lost 3 bases, J lost 9 bases, and 4 bases stayed unmatched. CDR3 length: 14 residues. The DNA for the CDR3 is TGTGCCAGCAGTTTGGGACTAGCGGGTGGGACGCAGTATTTT. This gives the protein CASSLGLAGGTQYF.

This clonotype was found a few times. The rearrangement joins TRBV6-5 to TRBJ2-5, with D uncertain. Germline values: CDR1 MNHEY, CDR2 SVGAGI. This CDR3 region has 14 residues. V was clipped by 7 bases and J by 4 bases, with 16 bases between them. The CDR3 nucleotides are TGTGCCAGCACCTCTCCCTACGGGTCAGAGACCCAGTACTTC. Encoded protein: CASTSPYGSETQYF.

This clonotype has more than one count but fewer than ten. The chain's CDR3 is CASDGQGGYGYTF. The CDR3 DNA follows: TGTGCCAGCGATGGACAGGGGGGGTATGGCTACACCTTC. J is TRBJ1-2 and V is TRBV9; 10 nucleotides match TRBD1. Trimming at V came to 7 bases and at J to 5 bases, leaving 5 bases not matched to a gene. The CDR3 has 13 amino acids. Germline CDR1 SGDLS, CDR2 YYNGEE. Based on the CDR3 plus reference TRBV9 and TRBJ1-2, the full variable domain is DSGVTQTPKHLITATGQRVTLRCSPRSGDLSVYWYQQSLDQGLQFLIQYYNGEERAKGNILERFSAQQFPDLHSELNLSSLELGDSALYFCASDGQGGYGYTFGSGTRLTVV.

This clonotype was recorded at least ten times. The rearrangement links TRBV5-1 to TRBJ2-7, with D perhaps TRBD2 (6 bases). V was shortened by 4 bases and J by 6 bases, with 14 bases between the two germline ends. The germline gives CDR1 SGHRS, CDR2 YFSETQ. The CDR3 has 13 residues. As DNA, the CDR3 is TGCGCCAGCAGCCCCGAAGGGCGGGGCGAGCAGTACTTC. As protein: CASSPEGRGEQYF.

The chain links TRBV6-5 to TRBJ2-4; D unresolved. Trimming cost V 0 bases and J 0 bases, with 9 bases left between them. Germline CDR1 reads MNHEY; CDR2 reads SVGAGI. CDR3 size: 16 residues. CDR3 protein: CASSYSGEIAKNIQYF. CDR3 nucleotide sequence: TGTGCCAGCAGTTACTCTGGAGAGATAGCCAAAAACATTCAGTACTTC.

The chain couples TRBV12-3 or TRBV12-4 to TRBJ2-3, with TRBD2 identical over 7 bases. V lost 2 bases, J lost 3 bases, and 11 bases stayed unmatched. This CDR3 region has 17 residues. The CDR3 sequence: CASSLTLRAGVTDTQYF. The CDR3 DNA is TGTGCCAGCAGTTTAACCCTACGGGCGGGAGTAACAGATACGCAGTATTTT.

The chain carries TRBV15 and TRBJ2-1; D perhaps matches TRBD2 (6 bases). Trimming left V 0 bases short and J 2 bases short, with 14 bases between. Germline CDR1 reads LNHNV; CDR2 reads YYDKDF (reference sequence). The CDR3 sequence is 17 residues long. The CDR3 is CATSRDLGREAYNEQFF. The CDR3 nucleotides read TGTGCCACCAGCAGAGATCTCGGCAGGGAGGCCTACAATGAGCAGTTCTTC.

The J gene is TRBJ2-3, the V gene TRBV7-2; the D is unclear. The V end lost 3 bases, the J end lost 2 bases, and 3 bases lay between the germline ends. This CDR3 is built from 12 residues. Per germline, CDR1 SGHTA and CDR2 FQGNSA. The CDR3 loop reads CASSFITDTQYF. For the CDR3, the DNA is TGTGCCAGCAGCTTTATCACAGATACGCAGTATTTT.

This CDR3 is CATSDQQGAEAFF. CDR3 sequence (DNA): TGTGCCACCAGTGATCAACAGGGCGCAGAAGCTTTCTTT. The chain couples TRBV24-1 to TRBJ1-1; the D gene is possibly TRBD1 (6 bases). Trimming removed 3 bases from V and 8 bases from J, with 12 bases in between. CDR1 and CDR2 (germline): KGHDR, SFDVKD. The CDR3 length is 13 residues.

This clonotype was counted a few times. The chain combines TRBV12-3 or TRBV12-4 with TRBJ2-1; 14 nucleotides agree with TRBD2. This CDR3 region has 17 residues. V trimming: 5 bases; J trimming: 7 bases; junction bases outside the gene matches: 10. In nucleotides, the CDR3 is TGTGCCAGCAGTCCAACCCGACTAGCGGGGGGGCCAAATGAGCAGTTCTTC. Translating gives CASSPTRLAGGPNEQFF.

The chain combines TRBV5-1 with TRBJ1-1; D perhaps matches TRBD1 (6 bases). In germline, CDR1 is SGHRS, CDR2 YFSETQ. There are 16 residues in the CDR3. Trimming stripped 4 bases from V and 1 base from J, with 17 bases between. CDR3: CASSRGTSPENTEAFF. CDR3 in DNA: TGCGCCAGCAGCAGGGGGACTTCTCCCGAGAACACTGAAGCTTTCTTT.

The V gene is TRBV20-1, the J gene TRBJ2-3, with TRBD2 matching over 10 bases. Germline trimming cut 5 bases from V and 0 bases from J; bases unmatched to any gene: 2. Germline V CDR1 and CDR2: DFQATT, SNEGSKA (reference sequence). The CDR3 runs to 14 residues. CDR3 residues: CSAGLAASTDTQYF. The CDR3 DNA reads as TGCAGTGCTGGACTAGCGGCTAGCACAGATACGCAGTATTTT.

Ten or more counts support this clonotype. This rearrangement joins TRBV7-6 to TRBJ1-6, with unresolved D. The V end lost 1 base, the J end lost 7 bases, and 17 bases lay between the germline ends. CDR1 and CDR2 (germline): SGHVS, FNYEAQ. The CDR3 loop spans 17 amino acids. The CDR3: CASSLVEGVLENSPLHF. For the CDR3, the DNA is TGTGCCAGCAGCTTAGTGGAGGGAGTGCTTGAGAATTCACCCCTCCACTTT.

The CDR3 protein is CASSLAPRGSYNEQFF. DNA for the CDR3: TGTGCCAGCAGCTTAGCGCCGCGGGGGTCCTACAATGAGCAGTTCTTC. This chain links TRBV7-6 with TRBJ2-1; 7 positions agree with TRBD2. There are 16 residues in the CDR3. CDR1 is SGHVS and CDR2 is FNYEAQ in the germline V gene. Losses at the gene ends were 0 bases for V and 1 base for J; bases not matched to a gene: 3.

The V gene is TRBV29-1, the J gene TRBJ1-1; weak D call: TRBD1 (5 bases). CDR1 and CDR2 from the germline V gene are SQVTM and ANQGSEA. This CDR3 has 14 amino acids. V lost 2 bases and J lost 6, with 16 bases in between. CDR3 sequence reads: CSVEKGPGDPEAFF. The CDR3 DNA reads as TGCAGCGTTGAAAAGGGGCCCGGGGATCCTGAAGCTTTCTTT.

This rearrangement joins TRBV18 to TRBJ1-1, with D perhaps matching TRBD1 (5 bases). CDR1 and CDR2 (germline): KGHSH, LQKENI. The V end was cut by 3 bases, the J end by 5 bases, with 16 bases between. The CDR3 runs to 15 residues. The CDR3 nucleotides read TGTGCCAGCTCACCTGCGGGGACTAGAGGGACTGAAGCTTTCTTT. This translates into CASSPAGTRGTEAFF.

This sequence joins TRBV12-3 or TRBV12-4 and TRBJ2-3, with 8 nucleotides matching TRBD1. The length of the CDR3 is 15 residues. V shed 5 bases, J shed 0 bases, and the junction held 4 bases outside the gene matches. The CDR3 sequence is CASSRTGPSTDTQYF. CDR3 DNA: TGTGCCAGCAGTCGGACAGGGCCAAGCACAGATACGCAGTATTTT.

This sequence joins TRBV4-3 and TRBJ2-7; 8 bases agree with TRBD2. CDR1 is LGHNA, CDR2 YSLEER, per germline. The CDR3 totals 16 residues. The trim removed 0 bases at V and 1 base at J, leaving 5 bases unmatched. CDR3 protein: CASSQDEREPSYEQYF. CDR3 nucleotide sequence: TGCGCCAGCAGCCAAGATGAGCGGGAGCCTTCCTACGAGCAGTACTTC.

This clonotype has ten or more counts. One junction end disagrees with the germline gene, perhaps due to a read error. The V and J genes are TRBV5-1 and TRBJ2-1; TRBD2 matches at 8 bases. CDR1 SGHRS and CDR2 YFSETQ come from the germline V gene. The CDR3 covers 15 residues. The CDR3 DNA reads TGTGCCAGCAGCTCAAGCGGGGGCTCGTACAATGAGCAGTTCTTC. Translated: CASSSSGGSYNEQFF.

This rearrangement joins TRBV5-1 to TRBJ2-3; D might be TRBD1 (6 bases). Germline CDR1 and CDR2: SGHRS and YFSETQ. The V end lost 4 bases, the J end lost 4 bases, and 16 bases lay between the germline ends. The CDR3 is 15 amino acids. CDR3 loop: CASSVPGARADTQYF. The CDR3 DNA reads TGCGCCAGCAGCGTCCCAGGGGCGCGGGCAGATACGCAGTATTTT.

The V and J genes are TRBV7-8 and TRBJ1-1, with TRBD1 matching 7 bases. The length of the CDR3 is 15 residues. Germline loops: CDR1 SGHVS, CDR2 FQNEAQ. V was clipped by 5 bases and J by 5 bases; unmatched bases: 11. The CDR3 loop is CASSGKQGIGTEAFF. The CDR3 nucleotides are TGTGCCAGCAGCGGGAAACAGGGGATCGGAACTGAAGCTTTCTTT.

The chain employs TRBV6-5 and TRBJ2-1; D remains unclear. The CDR3 is 18 residues long. V lost 0 bases, J lost 0 bases, and 15 bases lay in between. From germline, CDR1 is MNHEY and CDR2 SVGAGI. The CDR3 DNA sequence: TGTGCCAGCAGTTACTCGCGTTGGAGCGCCAGCTCCTACAATGAGCAGTTCTTC. Amino acids: CASSYSRWSASSYNEQFF.

This clonotype was detected many times. The chain links TRBV20-1 to TRBJ2-1; the D gene is possibly TRBD2 (6 bases). The CDR3 loop spans 12 amino acids. Germline lookup yields CDR1 DFQATT and CDR2 SNEGSKA (reference sequence). Trimming left V 1 base short and J 7 bases short, with 8 bases between. The CDR3 nucleotides are TGCAGTGCTAGAGGGGACTCGAATGAGCAGTTCTTC. This sequence encodes CSARGDSNEQFF.

The chain couples TRBV2 to TRBJ2-7; TRBD1 matches 9 bases. V shed 8 bases, J shed 0 bases, and the junction held 11 bases outside the gene matches. Per germline, CDR1 SNHLY and CDR2 FYNNEI. This CDR3 contains 16 residues. The CDR3 DNA is TGTGCCAGCGCAAGAGGGGGGACAGGGAGCTCCTACGAGCAGTACTTC. Encoded protein: CASARGGTGSSYEQYF. Complete variable domain (other parts from reference TRBV2 and TRBJ2-7): EPEVTQTPSHQVTQMGQEVILRCVPISNHLYFYWYRQILGQKVEFLVSFYNNEISEKSEIFDDQFSVERPDGSNFTLKIRSTKLEDSAMYFCASARGGTGSSYEQYFGPGTRLTVT.

This clonotype appeared a few times. This chain connects TRBV24-1 to TRBJ1-4; D possibly corresponds to TRBD1 (6 bases). CDR1 is KGHDR, CDR2 SFDVKD, per germline. V lost 5 bases to trimming and J lost 5 bases, with 14 bases between them. The CDR3 extends over 15 amino acids. CDR3 in DNA: TGTGCCACCAGTGCTACGACAGGCGCGAATGAAAAACTGTTTTTT. It codes for CATSATTGANEKLFF.